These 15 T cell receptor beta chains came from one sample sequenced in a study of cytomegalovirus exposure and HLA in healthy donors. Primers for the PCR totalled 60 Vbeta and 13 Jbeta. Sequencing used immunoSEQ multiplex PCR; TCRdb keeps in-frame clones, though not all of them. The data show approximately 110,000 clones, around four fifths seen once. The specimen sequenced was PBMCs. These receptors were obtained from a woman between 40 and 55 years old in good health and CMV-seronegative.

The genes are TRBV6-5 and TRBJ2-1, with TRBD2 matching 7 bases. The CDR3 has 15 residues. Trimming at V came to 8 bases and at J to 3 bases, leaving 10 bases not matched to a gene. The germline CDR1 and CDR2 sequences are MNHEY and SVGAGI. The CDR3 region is CASHKRRDYYNEQFF. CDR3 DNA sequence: TGTGCCAGCCACAAGAGGCGGGACTACTACAATGAGCAGTTCTTC.

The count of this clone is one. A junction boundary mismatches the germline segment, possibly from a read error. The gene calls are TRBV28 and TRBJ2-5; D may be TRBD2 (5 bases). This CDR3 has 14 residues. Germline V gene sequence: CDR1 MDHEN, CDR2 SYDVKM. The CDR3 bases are TGTGCCAGCAGCATTAGACGGGGTGAAGAGGCCCAGTACTTC. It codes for CASSIRRGEEAQYF.

CDR3 residues: CASSQSALGPQHF. CDR3 sequence (DNA): TGCGCCAGCAGCCAGTCTGCCCTAGGGCCCCAGCATTTT. This chain uses TRBV4-1 with TRBJ1-5; D remains ambiguous. The CDR3 covers 13 residues. Germline assignment: CDR1 MGHRA and CDR2 YSYEKL. V lost 3 bases and J 9 bases, leaving 12 bases between the germline ends.

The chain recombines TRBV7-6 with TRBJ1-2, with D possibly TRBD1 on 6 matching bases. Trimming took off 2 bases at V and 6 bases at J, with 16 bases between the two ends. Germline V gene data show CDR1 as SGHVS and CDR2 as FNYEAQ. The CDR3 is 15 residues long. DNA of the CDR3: TGTGCCAGCAGCTTAACCCAGGGGTACGGCGATGGCTACACCTTC. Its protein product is CASSLTQGYGDGYTF.

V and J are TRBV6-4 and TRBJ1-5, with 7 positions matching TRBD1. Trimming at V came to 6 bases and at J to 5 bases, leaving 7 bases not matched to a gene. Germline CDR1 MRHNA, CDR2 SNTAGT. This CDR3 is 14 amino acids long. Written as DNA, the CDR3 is TGTGCCAGCAGGGAGGGACAGCAGTATCAGCCCCAGCATTTT. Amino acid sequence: CASREGQQYQPQHF.

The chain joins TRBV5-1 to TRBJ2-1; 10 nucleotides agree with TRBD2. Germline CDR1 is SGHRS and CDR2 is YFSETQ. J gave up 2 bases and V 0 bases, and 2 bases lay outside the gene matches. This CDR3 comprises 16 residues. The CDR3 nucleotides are TGCGCCAGCAGCTTGGACCTAGCGGGGGCCTACAATGAGCAGTTCTTC. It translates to CASSLDLAGAYNEQFF.

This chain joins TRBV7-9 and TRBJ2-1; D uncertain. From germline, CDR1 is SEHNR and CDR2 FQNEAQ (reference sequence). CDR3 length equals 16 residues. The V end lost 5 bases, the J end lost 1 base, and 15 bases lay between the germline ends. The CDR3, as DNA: TGTGCCAGCAGCCCATACCTTGTAGTGTCCTACAATGAGCAGTTCTTC. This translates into CASSPYLVVSYNEQFF.

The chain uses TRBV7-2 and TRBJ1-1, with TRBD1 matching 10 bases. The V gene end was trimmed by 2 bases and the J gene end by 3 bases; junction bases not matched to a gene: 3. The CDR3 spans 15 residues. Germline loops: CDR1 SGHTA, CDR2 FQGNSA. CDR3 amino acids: CASSLRDRGDTEAFF. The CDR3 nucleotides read TGTGCCAGCAGCTTAAGGGACAGGGGTGACACTGAAGCTTTCTTT.

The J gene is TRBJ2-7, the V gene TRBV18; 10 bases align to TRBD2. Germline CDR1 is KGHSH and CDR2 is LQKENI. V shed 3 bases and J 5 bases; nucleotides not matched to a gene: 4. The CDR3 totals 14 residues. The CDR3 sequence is CASSPASGSDEQYF. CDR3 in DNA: TGTGCCAGCTCACCCGCTAGCGGGAGCGACGAGCAGTACTTC.

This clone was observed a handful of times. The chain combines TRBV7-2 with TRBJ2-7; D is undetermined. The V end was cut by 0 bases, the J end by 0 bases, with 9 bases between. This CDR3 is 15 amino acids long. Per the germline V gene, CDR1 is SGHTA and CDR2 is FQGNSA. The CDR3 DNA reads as TGTGCCAGCAGCTTAGCGTCCGGTCACTCCTACGAGCAGTACTTC. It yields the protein CASSLASGHSYEQYF.

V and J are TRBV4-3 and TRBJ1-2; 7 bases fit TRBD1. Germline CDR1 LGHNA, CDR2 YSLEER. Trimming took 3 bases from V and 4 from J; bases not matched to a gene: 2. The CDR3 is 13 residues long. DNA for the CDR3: TGCGCCAGCAGCCACCGGACAGGCTATGGCTACACCTTC. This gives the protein CASSHRTGYGYTF.

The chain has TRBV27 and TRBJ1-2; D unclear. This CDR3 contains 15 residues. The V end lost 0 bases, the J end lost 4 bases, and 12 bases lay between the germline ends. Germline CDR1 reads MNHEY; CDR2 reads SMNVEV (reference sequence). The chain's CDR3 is CASSLSLRGPYGYTF. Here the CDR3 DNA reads TGTGCCAGCAGTTTATCGCTGCGAGGTCCCTATGGCTACACCTTC.

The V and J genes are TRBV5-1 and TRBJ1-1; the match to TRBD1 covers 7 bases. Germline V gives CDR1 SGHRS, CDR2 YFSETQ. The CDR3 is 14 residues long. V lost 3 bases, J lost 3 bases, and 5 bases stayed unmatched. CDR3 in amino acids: CASSSQGSHTEAFF. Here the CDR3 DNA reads TGCGCCAGCAGCTCACAGGGGTCTCACACTGAAGCTTTCTTT. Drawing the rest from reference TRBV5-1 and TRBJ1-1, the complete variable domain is KAGVTQTPRYLIKTRGQQVTLSCSPISGHRSVSWYQQTPGQGLQFLFEYFSETQRNKGNFPGRFSGRQFSNSRSEMNVSTLELGDSALYLCASSSQGSHTEAFFGQGTRLTVV.

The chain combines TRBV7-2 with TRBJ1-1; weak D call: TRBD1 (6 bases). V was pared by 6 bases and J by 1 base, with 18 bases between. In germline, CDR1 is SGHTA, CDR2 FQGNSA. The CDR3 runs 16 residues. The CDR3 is CASSFPRGAGNTEAFF. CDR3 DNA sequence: TGTGCCAGCAGTTTTCCCAGGGGCGCGGGGAACACTGAAGCTTTCTTT.

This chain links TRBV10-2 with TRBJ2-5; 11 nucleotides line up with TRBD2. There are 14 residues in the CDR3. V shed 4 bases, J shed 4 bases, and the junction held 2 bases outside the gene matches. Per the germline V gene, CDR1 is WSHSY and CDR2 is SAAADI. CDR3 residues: CASSGLAGTETQYF. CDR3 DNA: TGCGCCAGCAGTGGACTAGCGGGAACAGAGACCCAGTACTTC.